This T cell receptor (beta chain) was captured in a study of CD8 T cells in ankylosing spondylitis (dated by TCRdb to 2017 to 2019). Background for the entire study: To find TCR variants linked to disease, the study profiled T cell receptor beta repertoires in ankylosing spondylitis patients and healthy donors. In total, the full study cohort was made up of roughly 110 healthy donors and about two dozen ankylosing spondylitis patients. Peripheral blood samples were taken, and synovial fluid was additionally collected from ankylosing spondylitis patients.

This clonotype was counted ten times or more. Its antigen remains undetermined. No base qualities exist here, and no much larger clone lies one base off it. TCRdb records Illumina HiSeq 2500 as the sequencer. TCR beta libraries were prepared by quantitative 5'-RACE with molecular barcodes. The paper's data handling went like this. To identify disease-linked TCR variants, a new computational method was used, one built on a probabilistic model of VDJ rearrangement. TCRdb trimmed the raw reads at Q25, called clones with MiXCR and kept productive beta chains. Rows merge per CDR3 protein into single entries with the most common DNA and genes. The V and J calls were determined by TCRdb, not by the authors. The sample table records fewer than 80,000 distinct CDR3 sequences; less than 6% of these occur just once. The top ten hold about 2% of the sample. V sheds 0 bases and J sheds 6 bases, leaving 12 bases between their ends. Via the germline V gene, CDR1 is MNHEY and CDR2 SVGAGI. The CDR3 goes from the cysteine to the phenylalanine over 14 residues. The entry retains the CDR3 DNA only, 42 bases that are in frame from base 1.

Points the paper makes about the study in general: The disease-linked clones were reported to be significantly enriched in matched synovial fluid samples from ankylosing spondylitis patients. The disease-linked clones showed a CD8+ phenotype and occurred at relatively low frequencies in peripheral blood. Blood from ankylosing spondylitis patients appeared to be characterized by a TCR beta motif made up of under ten highly homologous amino acid variants. Some of the motif variants had been reported before in the synovial fluid and blood of reactive arthritis patients, a finding that suggests common disease-initiation mechanisms.

The sequencing input was blood, either unsorted or a sorted T cell fraction (not recorded which). The receptor's source is a male donor with ankylosing spondylitis or in good health (not recorded which). The chain couples TRBV6-5 to TRBJ2-7, with TRBD2 perhaps the D gene, on 7 matching bases. The CDR3 reads as follows: CASSYSQGRAEQYF. The DNA is as follows: TGTGCCAGCAGTTACTCGCAGGGGAGGGCCGAGCAGTACTTC.